Following are 23 T cell receptor beta chains from one sample sequenced in a study of CD8+ T cells in alopecia areata. Extracted RNA was reverse transcribed into cDNA, the sequencing template. Repertoires were generated with immunoSEQ multiplex PCR, while TCRdb's copy carries only in-frame clones and drops some. The sample lists just under 65,000 clones, 46% occurring once. Noted treatment: oral pan-JAK inhibitor, 5-10 mg twice daily. The sample consisted of CD8+ T cells sorted from blood, taken at approximately week 36, from a patient treated with tofacitinib. These receptors came from a human donor with alopecia areata.

This chain uses TRBV4-3 with TRBJ2-7; D remains ambiguous. The germline V and J ends were trimmed by 0 bases and 6 bases, with 15 bases remaining between them. The CDR3 loop spans 15 amino acids. CDR1 is LGHNA, CDR2 YSLEER, per germline. In DNA, the CDR3 is TGCGCCAGCAGCCAAGATCCAGCGCCCACGTCCGAGCAGTACTTC. As protein: CASSQDPAPTSEQYF.

The chain is built from TRBV9 and TRBJ1-2; D gene unclear. The germline CDR1 and CDR2 sequences are SGDLS and YYNGEE. This CDR3 comprises 15 residues. With 2 bases removed from V and 5 bases from J, the gap between germline ends came to 16 bases. The DNA of the CDR3 is TGTGCCAGCAGCGTGGACGGAACGATTTATTATGGCTACACCTTC. It translates to CASSVDGTIYYGYTF.

CDR3 sequence reads: CASSNSDNNEQFF. Here the CDR3 DNA reads TGTGCCAGTAGTAACAGCGACAACAATGAGCAGTTCTTC. The chain combines TRBV19 with TRBJ2-1; D unresolved. Germline assignment: CDR1 LNHDA and CDR2 SQIVND (reference sequence). The germline V and J ends were trimmed by 4 bases and 5 bases, with 9 bases remaining between them. The CDR3 extends over 13 amino acids.

The V gene is TRBV2, the J gene TRBJ1-5; 10 positions agree with TRBD1. The CDR3 has 14 residues. In germline, CDR1 is SNHLY, CDR2 FYNNEI. V was pared by 7 bases and J by 5 bases, with 5 bases of the junction left unmatched. CDR3: CASKRTGGDQPQHF. The CDR3 DNA is TGTGCCAGCAAGAGGACAGGGGGAGATCAGCCCCAGCATTTT.

This chain uses TRBV29-1 with TRBJ2-7; 7 positions agree with TRBD1. The germline gives CDR1 SQVTM, CDR2 ANQGSEA. CDR3 size: 13 residues. J lost 2 bases, V lost 6 bases, and 7 bases had no gene match. CDR3 bases: TGCAGCGTCTGTTACGGGACAGCCTACGAGCAGTACTTC. Its protein is CSVCYGTAYEQYF.

This chain links TRBV9 with TRBJ1-2; D possibly corresponds to TRBD1 (6 bases). The CDR3 spans 14 residues. Germline V gene lookup returns CDR1 SGDLS and CDR2 YYNGEE. Trimming pared 4 bases from V and 2 bases from J, leaving 12 bases between. The CDR3 spells CASSSSTGNYGYTF. The CDR3 nucleotides are TGTGCCAGCAGCTCCTCAACAGGGAACTATGGCTACACCTTC. The variable domain in full, completed from reference TRBV9 and TRBJ1-2, reads DSGVTQTPKHLITATGQRVTLRCSPRSGDLSVYWYQQSLDQGLQFLIQYYNGEERAKGNILERFSAQQFPDLHSELNLSSLELGDSALYFCASSSSTGNYGYTFGSGTRLTVV.

This clone appeared a few times. The V call is TRBV7-9, the J call TRBJ1-2; possibly TRBD1 for D (5 bases). With 5 bases removed from V and 0 bases from J, the gap between germline ends came to 13 bases. The CDR3 runs 15 residues. Germline assignment: CDR1 SEHNR and CDR2 FQNEAQ (reference sequence). For the CDR3, the DNA is TGTGCCAGCAGCCCGAGGGACGGGGCTAACTATGGCTACACCTTC. The encoded protein is CASSPRDGANYGYTF.

This clone was picked up many times. The chain is built from TRBV7-2 and TRBJ2-7; 7 nucleotides align to TRBD2. CDR3 length: 14 residues. CDR1 and CDR2 from the germline V gene are SGHTA and FQGNSA. With 4 bases clipped from V and 2 bases from J, the junction kept 5 bases outside the gene matches. DNA of the CDR3: TGTGCCAGCAGCTCCTCTAGCGGTCCCTACGAGCAGTACTTC. This gives the protein CASSSSSGPYEQYF.

The chain combines TRBV5-1 with TRBJ2-7, with TRBD1 matching over 12 bases. The CDR3 has 14 residues. Looked up from germline, CDR1 is SGHRS and CDR2 is YFSETQ. V lost 4 bases, J lost 7 bases, and 6 bases stayed unmatched. CDR3 in amino acids: CASSPGQGAWEQYF. The CDR3 DNA is TGCGCCAGCAGCCCGGGACAGGGGGCATGGGAGCAGTACTTC.

This chain connects TRBV7-9 to TRBJ2-7, with D maybe TRBD1 (5 bases). The CDR3 is made up of 12 amino acids. Germline V gene sequence: CDR1 SEHNR, CDR2 FQNEAQ (reference sequence). V was pared by 5 bases and J by 2 bases, with 7 bases between. DNA for the CDR3: TGTGCCAGCAGCCAAGGGGCCTACGAGCAGTACTTC. Translated, it gives CASSQGAYEQYF. Full variable domain (outside the CDR3, taken from reference TRBV7-9 and TRBJ2-7): DTGVSQNPRHKITKRGQNVTFRCDPISEHNRLYWYRQTLGQGPEFLTYFQNEAQLEKSRLLSDRFSAERPKGSFSTLEIQRTEQGDSAMYLCASSQGAYEQYFGPGTRLTVT.

The genes are TRBV7-9 and TRBJ2-7, with D possibly matching TRBD2 (6 bases). Germline V gene lookup returns CDR1 SEHNR and CDR2 FQNEAQ (reference sequence). The V end lost 5 bases, the J end lost 6 bases, and 17 bases lay between the germline ends. This CDR3 is 14 amino acids long. CDR3 amino acids: CASSPDYGVSEQYF. In DNA, the CDR3 is TGTGCCAGCAGCCCGGACTACGGGGTGAGCGAGCAGTACTTC.

V is TRBV27 and J is TRBJ2-3, with 9 bases aligning to TRBD2. This CDR3 contains 17 residues. The germline CDR1 and CDR2 sequences are MNHEY and SMNVEV (reference sequence). After removal of 2 bases from V and 5 bases from J, the junction contained 11 bases not matched to a gene. CDR3 nucleotide sequence: TGTGCCAGCAGTTTAACCGGGGTAGCGGGAGATGGAGATACGCAGTATTTT. Translated: CASSLTGVAGDGDTQYF.

J is TRBJ2-7 and V is TRBV13; 11 bases are a match to TRBD2. V shed 4 bases, J shed 0 bases, and the junction held 11 bases outside the gene matches. In germline, CDR1 is PRHDT, CDR2 FYEKMQ (reference sequence). This CDR3 is built from 18 residues. CDR3 residues: CASSWGLAADVSSYEQYF. CDR3 bases: TGTGCCAGCAGCTGGGGACTAGCGGCCGACGTTAGCTCCTACGAGCAGTACTTC.

The chain recombines TRBV30 with TRBJ1-5, with D maybe TRBD1 (6 bases). Germline V lookup: CDR1 GTSNPN, CDR2 SVGIG (reference sequence). The V gene lost 5 bases and the J gene lost 0 bases, with 14 bases spanning the gap. CDR3 size: 15 residues. CDR3 protein: CAWGIGTHSNQPQHF. In DNA, the CDR3 is TGTGCCTGGGGGATAGGGACACATAGCAATCAGCCCCAGCATTTT.

This chain uses TRBV29-1 with TRBJ2-5; 14 bases agree with TRBD2. The CDR3 spans 16 residues. V was clipped by 5 bases and J by 1 base; unmatched bases: 6. CDR1 is SQVTM and CDR2 is ANQGSEA in the germline V gene. The CDR3 loop reads CSVPGLAGDSQETQYF. CDR3 nucleotide sequence: TGCAGCGTTCCGGGACTAGCGGGAGACAGCCAAGAGACCCAGTACTTC.

V gene TRBV30 combines with J gene TRBJ1-1; D may be TRBD1 (6 bases). CDR1 is GTSNPN and CDR2 is SVGIG in the germline V gene (reference sequence). Trimming stripped 4 bases from V and 6 bases from J, with 15 bases between. The CDR3 length is 13 residues. CDR3 residues: CAWNPWGQAEAFF. CDR3 DNA: TGTGCCTGGAACCCTTGGGGGCAGGCTGAAGCTTTCTTT.

This clone has a handful of counts. The chain combines TRBV11-2 with TRBJ2-1; D is undetermined. Germline CDR1 SGHAT, CDR2 FQNNGV. This CDR3 spans 14 amino acids. V lost 5 bases to trimming and J lost 0 bases, with 8 bases between them. CDR3 amino acids: CASSPSGSYNEQFF. The CDR3 DNA reads as TGTGCCAGCAGCCCCTCCGGCTCCTACAATGAGCAGTTCTTC.

The chain recombines TRBV5-1 with TRBJ2-3; D unclear. The CDR3 totals 12 residues. With 3 bases removed from V and 5 bases from J, the gap between germline ends came to 7 bases. In germline, CDR1 is SGHRS, CDR2 YFSETQ. The CDR3 region has the DNA TGCGCCAGCAGCTATCTGGGAGATACGCAGTATTTT. Protein product: CASSYLGDTQYF.

The chain joins TRBV13 to TRBJ1-2, with TRBD1 matching over 9 bases. Germline V gives CDR1 PRHDT, CDR2 FYEKMQ (reference sequence). Trimming removed 5 bases from V and 6 bases from J; junction bases left unmatched: 10. The CDR3 totals 15 residues. CDR3 nucleotide sequence: TGTGCCAGCAGCCCGGACAGGGGCGGTCGAGATGGCTACACCTTC. Translation: CASSPDRGGRDGYTF.

The chain joins TRBV5-6 to TRBJ2-2, with D tentatively TRBD1 (5 bases). The CDR3 loop spans 15 amino acids. Trimming took off 2 bases at V and 0 bases at J, with 8 bases between the two ends. CDR1 SGHDT and CDR2 YYEEEE come from the germline V gene. This CDR3 reads CASSLAGSNTGELFF. The DNA of the CDR3 is TGTGCCAGCAGCTTAGCAGGGTCGAACACCGGGGAGCTGTTTTTT.

This clone was counted only a few times. The J gene is TRBJ1-2, the V gene TRBV30; 7 bases line up with TRBD1. This CDR3 comprises 11 residues. CDR1 is GTSNPN, CDR2 SVGIG, per germline (reference sequence). V trimming: 7 bases; J trimming: 7 bases; junction bases outside the gene matches: 6. DNA of the CDR3: TGTGCCTTTACAGGGGTTTTTGGCTACACCTTC. Residues: CAFTGVFGYTF.

The chain couples TRBV9 to TRBJ2-3; TRBD2 matches at 10 bases. This CDR3 has 16 residues. The germline V gene has CDR1 SGDLS and CDR2 YYNGEE. V lost 0 bases to trimming and J lost 6 bases; unmatched junction nucleotides: 7. CDR3 sequence reads: CASSVEAGGPWDTQYF. The CDR3 nucleotides read TGTGCCAGCAGCGTAGAAGCGGGAGGGCCATGGGATACGCAGTATTTT.

This clone has just a few counts. The chain has TRBV30 and TRBJ2-1; 7 nucleotides line up with TRBD2. V lost 5 bases to trimming and J lost 4 bases; unmatched junction nucleotides: 5. CDR3 size: 13 residues. CDR1 and CDR2 from the germline V gene are GTSNPN and SVGIG (reference sequence). The CDR3 sequence is CAWEASGYNEQFF. In DNA form, the CDR3 reads TGTGCCTGGGAGGCTAGCGGATACAATGAGCAGTTCTTC.